The 6 T cell receptor beta chains below come from one sample, sequenced in a study of blood T cell repertoires in COVID-19 (TCRdb year 2020). Libraries were prepared through the immunoSEQ multiplex PCR assay. TCRdb's version of the immuneACCESS table is confined to in-frame rearrangements and falls short of the full clone set. An unresolved V gene accounts for under half of the shortfall where checked; the remainder is of unknown origin. The sample profile shows about 66,000 clones; approximately 80% of them were found once. Of the sample, approximately 6.6% falls within the top ten clones. Sequences were obtained from peripheral blood. The receptors come from a man aged 60-69 years with acute or convalescent COVID-19.

This clone turned up a few times. The V call is TRBV4-1, the J call TRBJ2-7; D gene uncertain. The V end was cut by 0 bases, the J end by 4 bases, with 7 bases between. The CDR3 loop spans 13 amino acids. Germline V CDR1 and CDR2: MGHRA, YSYEKL. As DNA, the CDR3 is TGCGCCAGCAGCCAAGATCTGCTATACGAGCAGTACTTC. As protein: CASSQDLLYEQYF.

The table lists this clone with a few counts. This chain links TRBV6-5 with TRBJ1-1, with 7 bases fitting TRBD1. The junction had 4 bases not matched to a gene; V was cut back by 0 bases and J by 6 bases. The germline V gene encodes CDR1 MNHEY and CDR2 SVGAGI. The CDR3 length is 14 residues. The CDR3 loop reads CASSYSKGGSEAFF. The CDR3 nucleotides are TGTGCCAGCAGTTACTCGAAAGGGGGCTCTGAAGCTTTCTTT.

V and J are TRBV5-5 and TRBJ2-5, with D perhaps matching TRBD1 (5 bases). Germline CDR1 and CDR2: SGHKS and YYEKEE (reference sequence). The V end lost 0 bases, the J end lost 5 bases, and 17 bases lay between the germline ends. The CDR3 runs 16 residues. The CDR3 DNA follows: TGTGCCAGCAGCTTGGCCTCAGGGAAGGGGCAGGAGACCCAGTACTTC. As protein: CASSLASGKGQETQYF.

The chain is built from TRBV14 and TRBJ2-5; 11 positions agree with TRBD1. V was clipped by 4 bases and J by 4 bases; unmatched bases: 8. CDR3 size: 16 residues. CDR1 SGHDN and CDR2 FVKESK come from the germline V gene. The CDR3 reads CASSPGRTGGRETQYF. The CDR3 region has the DNA TGTGCCAGCAGCCCGGGGAGGACAGGGGGCCGAGAGACCCAGTACTTC.

The chain uses TRBV5-1 and TRBJ2-3; 13 nucleotides match TRBD2. V lost 4 bases, J lost 5 bases, and 4 bases stayed unmatched. The CDR3 is 15 amino acids. Per the germline V gene, CDR1 is SGHRS and CDR2 is YFSETQ. CDR3 residues: CASSLLAGGIDTQYF. CDR3 coding DNA: TGCGCCAGCAGCCTACTAGCGGGGGGGATAGATACGCAGTATTTT.

The chain links TRBV28 to TRBJ1-1; 9 bases map to TRBD1. This CDR3 is built from 16 residues. V was pared by 6 bases and J by 3 bases, with 11 bases of the junction left unmatched. CDR1 and CDR2 (germline): MDHEN, SYDVKM. The CDR3 DNA reads TGTGCCAGCAGCAGATGGACAGGGGCCATTGACACTGAAGCTTTCTTT. Translation: CASSRWTGAIDTEAFF.